These T cell receptor beta chains were read from a single sample in a study of control samples from healthy donors and cancer patients. Measured with immunoSEQ multiplex PCR; TCRdb has only the in-frame clones, and not every one. Of 230,000 or so clones listed, about 94% were seen once; the top ten hold approximately 1.5%. The sample taken for sequencing was blood. The receptors stem from a man aged 50 to 59 in good health. CDR3s include the opening cysteine and the closing phenylalanine or tryptophan. The D gene is left open where the match is weak. Not every row has a clone size; where given, it reads once, few, many or a size class.

j_call v_call d_call clone_size cdr3_aa cdr3_nt
TRBJ1-1 TRBV18 - - CASSQGEGGTEAFF TGTGCCAGCTCCCAGGGAGAGGGGGGCACTGAAGCTTTCTTT
TRBJ2-2 TRBV25-1 - - CAAVSGNTGELFF TGTGCAGCCGTGAGCGGGAACACCGGGGAGCTGTTTTTT
TRBJ2-5 TRBV4-1 TRBD2 few CASSQSPGGLETQYF TGCGCCAGCAGCCAGTCCCCGGGGGGGCTGGAGACCCAGTACTTC
TRBJ2-1 TRBV9 - few CASSIGGETYNEQFF TGTGCCAGCAGCATTGGCGGGGAGACTTACAATGAGCAGTTCTTC
TRBJ1-5 TRBV6-5 - few CASSYSQGSNQPQHF TGTGCCAGCAGTTACTCCCAGGGAAGCAATCAGCCCCAGCATTTT
TRBJ2-2 TRBV5-1 - once CASSLNGGTGELFF TGCGCCAGCAGCTTGAACGGGGGCACCGGGGAGCTGTTTTTT
TRBJ1-4 TRBV6-5 - - CASSRWTDESIQLFF TGTGCCAGCAGTAGATGGACAGATGAGAGTATTCAACTGTTTTTT
TRBJ1-3 TRBV11-2 - - CASSPARTVRNTIYF TGTGCCAGCAGCCCCGCCAGGACGGTTAGAAACACCATATATTTT
TRBJ1-2 TRBV7-2 TRBD1 - CASSKGQGENYGYTF TGTGCCAGCAGCAAGGGACAGGGGGAGAACTATGGCTACACCTTC
TRBJ1-1 TRBV10-3 - - CAISEWRTTEAFF TGTGCCATCAGTGAGTGGCGAACGACTGAAGCTTTCTTT
TRBJ1-6 TRBV7-8 - - CASSLGGSYNSPLHF TGTGCCAGCAGCTTAGGAGGGTCCTATAATTCACCCCTCCACTTT
TRBJ1-3 TRBV4-1 - - CASSQEGAGNTIYF TGCGCCAGCAGCCAAGAGGGGGCTGGAAACACCATATATTTT
TRBJ2-5 TRBV19 - - CASRGGQETQYF TGTGCCAGTAGGGGGGGCCAAGAGACCCAGTACTTC
TRBJ1-5 TRBV28 TRBD1 - CASSKDRGSQPQHF TGTGCCAGCAGCAAAGACAGGGGGAGTCAGCCCCAGCATTTT
TRBJ2-7 TRBV18 - - CASSPPSREQYF TGTGCCAGCTCACCACCGTCTCGGGAGCAGTACTTC
TRBJ2-3 TRBV30 - - CAWGGRPTADTQYF TGTGCCTGGGGAGGACGGCCGACCGCAGATACGCAGTATTTT
TRBJ2-2 TRBV19 TRBD1 - CASSMGPTGGTGELFF TGTGCCAGTAGTATGGGTCCGACAGGGGGCACCGGGGAGCTGTTTTTT
TRBJ2-7 TRBV30 TRBD2 - CAWATSGGHYEQYF TGTGCCTGGGCCACTAGCGGGGGACATTACGAGCAGTACTTC
TRBJ1-1 TRBV5-1 - - CASSLSASPISEAFF TGCGCCAGCAGCTTAAGTGCCAGTCCCATTTCTGAAGCTTTCTTT
TRBJ1-5 TRBV6-1 - - CASSEGGHNQPQHF TGTGCCAGCAGTGAGGGAGGGCACAATCAGCCCCAGCATTTT
TRBJ1-6 TRBV5-1 - once CASSLGQVRGTPLHF TGCGCCAGCAGCTTGGGACAGGTCCGGGGGACACCCCTCCACTTT
TRBJ2-2 TRBV11-2 - - CASSLDLGGNTGELFF TGTGCCAGCAGCTTAGACCTGGGGGGCAACACCGGGGAGCTGTTTTTT
TRBJ2-2 TRBV11-2 - - CASSLAPLAPGELFF TGTGCCAGCAGCTTAGCCCCACTAGCCCCCGGGGAGCTGTTTTTT
TRBJ2-3 TRBV5-4 - - CASSAMGGSTDTQYF TGTGCCAGCTCCGCTATGGGGGGTAGCACAGATACGCAGTATTTT
TRBJ2-3 TRBV6-4 - - CASSEASTDTQYF TGTGCCAGCAGTGAGGCTAGCACAGATACGCAGTATTTT
TRBJ1-5 TRBV19 - - CASSPGTGSNQPQHF TGTGCCAGTAGTCCGGGGACGGGTAGCAATCAGCCCCAGCATTTT
TRBJ1-3 TRBV29-1 - once CSVELGRRTSGNTIYF TGCAGCGTTGAATTGGGCAGGCGTACCTCTGGAAACACCATATATTTT
TRBJ1-2 TRBV5-1 TRBD1 - CASSLEGAGYGYTF TGCGCCAGCAGCTTGGAGGGGGCAGGCTATGGCTACACCTTC
TRBJ2-3 TRBV11-2 - once CASSLSGHTDTQYF TGTGCCAGCAGCCTTAGCGGACACACAGATACGCAGTATTTT
TRBJ2-6 TRBV24-1 TRBD1 - CATSDPRTGDMSANVLTF TGTGCCACCAGTGACCCACGGACAGGGGATATGAGTGCCAACGTCCTGACTTTC
TRBJ2-7 TRBV6-2/TRBV6-3 TRBD1 - CASSYPRSSGTGPVEQYF TGTGCCAGCAGTTACCCCCGCTCCTCCGGGACAGGCCCCGTCGAGCAGTACTTC
TRBJ1-2 TRBV7-8 - few CASSLGRVSYGYTF TGTGCCAGCAGCCTCGGCAGGGTGAGCTATGGCTACACCTTC
TRBJ1-2 TRBV29-1 - - CSVREGLVSYGYTF TGCAGCGTGAGGGAAGGTCTCGTTAGCTATGGCTACACCTTC
TRBJ2-2 TRBV5-1 TRBD1 - CASSSQGTGELFF TGCGCCAGCAGCTCACAGGGGACCGGGGAGCTGTTTTTT
TRBJ1-2 TRBV4-1 - - CASSRGVANYGYTF TGCGCCAGCAGCCGGGGGGTAGCTAACTATGGCTACACCTTC
TRBJ2-5 TRBV5-4 - - CASSLDSPETQYF TGTGCCAGCAGCTTGGACAGCCCAGAGACCCAGTACTTC
TRBJ2-1 TRBV6-5 - - CASSKQGNNEQFF TGTGCCAGCAGTAAGCAGGGGAACAATGAGCAGTTCTTC